This T cell receptor beta chain originates from a study of blood T cell repertoires in COVID-19 (dated by TCRdb to the early 2020s). Regarding the study in general: The collaborator samples originated in the United States, Italy and Spain and spanned the acute and convalescent phases of COVID-19. Deeply sampled blood TCRbeta repertoires from subjects exposed to, actively infected with, or recovered from COVID-19 were included in the dataset. The material from the prospective study consisted of cDNA or gDNA derived from T cells, B-cell-depleted T cells, or PBMCs. The repertoires were released in a freely available public database intended as a resource for research on the immune response to SARS-CoV-2. Where available, HLA class I and class II types were obtained from metadata supplied by the sample provider rather than from assay-based typing. The samples were drawn from two sources: the first 160 participants of the ongoing ImmuneRACE study, and 1,254 subjects contributed by 6 global collaborators. The sample metadata nearly always contained a de-identified subject ID, COVID-19 status, age in years and sex. What the research found in general, with its limitations: The quantity of clinical and demographic metadata differed by source and by participant and was supplied without curation.

Of note for this clone: Its antigen target is currently unknown. No per-base quality is available; no much larger clone lies one base away.

One collaborating source in Seattle enrolled patients during active infection and followed them longitudinally through the course of disease. Whole blood was collected in K2EDTA tubes by collaborating institutions according to the institutions' own protocols. For TCRbeta analysis, collaborators shipped samples in one of three forms: frozen whole blood, isolated PBMCs, or DNA extracted from either of those sample types. Per the germline V gene, SNHLY is the CDR1 and FYNNEI is the CDR2. From the cysteine through the phenylalanine, the CDR3 covers 14 amino acids. Here the CDR3 DNA is all that survives: 42 bases in frame from base 1. V ends up 6 bases short and J 6 bases short, with an unmatched junction base count of 3. TCRbeta CDR3 regions were amplified from genomic DNA using the immunoSEQ Assay, a bias-controlled multiplex PCR. In the source study's methods: The number of nucleated cells in each sample was estimated by amplification of reference gene primers within the assay. Sequence reads were collapsed and filtered to measure the absolute abundance of every unique TCRbeta CDR3 rearrangement. For each sample, productive Simpson clonality was calculated as the square root of Simpson's diversity index over productive rearrangements. The table was pulled from immuneACCESS by TCRdb, which kept in-frame rearrangements only. Such tables lose some clones; where checked, under half of the loss comes from unresolved V genes, and the rest has no known cause. The V and J calls and the clone size are those of that table, but D and trimming were determined from the DNA. For this sample there are about 200,000 clones; 75% to 90% appear just once. Around 8% of the sample rests with the top ten.

The V gene is TRBV2 and the J gene is TRBJ2-2; 11 bases in the junction line up with TRBD1. The TCR sequence derives from a woman of 80 years or more with COVID-19, enrolled during active disease. Material for sequencing was peripheral blood. The CDR3 sequence is CASRRDRGAGELFF. At the DNA level, the sequence is TGTGCCAGCAGGCGGGACAGGGGGGCCGGGGAGCTGTTTTTT.